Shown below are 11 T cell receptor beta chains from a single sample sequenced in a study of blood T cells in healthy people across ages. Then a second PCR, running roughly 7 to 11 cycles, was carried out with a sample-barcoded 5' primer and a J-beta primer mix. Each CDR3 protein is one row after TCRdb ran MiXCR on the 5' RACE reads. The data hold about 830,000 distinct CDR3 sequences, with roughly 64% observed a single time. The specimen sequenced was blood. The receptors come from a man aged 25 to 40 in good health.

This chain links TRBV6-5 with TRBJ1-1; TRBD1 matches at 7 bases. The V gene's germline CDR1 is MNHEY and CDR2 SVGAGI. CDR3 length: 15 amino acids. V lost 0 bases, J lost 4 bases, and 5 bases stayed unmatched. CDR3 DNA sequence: TGTGCCAGCAGTTACTCGCCCAGGGGGGGCACTGAAGCTTTCTTT. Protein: CASSYSPRGGTEAFF.

The CDR3 loop is CASSQGTNSYNEQYF. The DNA of the CDR3 is TGCGCCAGCAGCCAGGGGACTAATAGCTACAATGAGCAGTACTTC. The chain carries TRBV4-3 and TRBJ2-5, with 7 bases identical to TRBD2. Trimming took 3 bases from V and 11 from J; bases not matched to a gene: 15. This CDR3 has 15 residues. Germline CDR1 reads LGHNA; CDR2 reads YSLEER.

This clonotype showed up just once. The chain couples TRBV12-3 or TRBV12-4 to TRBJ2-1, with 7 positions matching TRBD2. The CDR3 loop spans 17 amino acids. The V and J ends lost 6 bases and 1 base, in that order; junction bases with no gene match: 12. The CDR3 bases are TGTGCCAGCAGCAGAAAAGCGGGAACCTATTCCTACAATGAGCAGTTCTTC. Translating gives CASSRKAGTYSYNEQFF.

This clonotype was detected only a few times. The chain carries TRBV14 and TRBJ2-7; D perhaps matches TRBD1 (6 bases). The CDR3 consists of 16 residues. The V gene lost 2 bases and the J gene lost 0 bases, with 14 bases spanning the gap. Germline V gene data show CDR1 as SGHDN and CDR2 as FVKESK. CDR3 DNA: TGTGCCAGCAGCCAAACAGGACAGCTGAGCTCCTACGAGCAGTACTTC. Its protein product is CASSQTGQLSSYEQYF.

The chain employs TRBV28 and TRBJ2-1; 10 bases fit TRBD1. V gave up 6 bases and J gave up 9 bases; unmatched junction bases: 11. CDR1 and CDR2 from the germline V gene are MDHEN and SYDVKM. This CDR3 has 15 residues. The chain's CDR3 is CASRGGGTGVGEQFF. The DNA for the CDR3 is TGTGCCAGCAGGGGGGGAGGGACAGGGGTTGGTGAGCAGTTCTTC.

The CDR3 here is CASSGKGAYYGYTF. The DNA of the CDR3 is TGTGCCAGCAGCGGAAAGGGGGCCTACTATGGCTACACCTTC. The chain carries TRBV9 and TRBJ1-2, with TRBD1 matching 7 bases. Germline V gene sequence: CDR1 SGDLS, CDR2 YYNGEE. The CDR3 is made up of 14 amino acids. The V and J ends lost 3 bases and 3 bases, in that order; junction bases with no gene match: 5. Based on the CDR3 plus reference TRBV9 and TRBJ1-2, the full variable domain is DSGVTQTPKHLITATGQRVTLRCSPRSGDLSVYWYQQSLDQGLQFLIQYYNGEERAKGNILERFSAQQFPDLHSELNLSSLELGDSALYFCASSGKGAYYGYTFGSGTRLTVV.

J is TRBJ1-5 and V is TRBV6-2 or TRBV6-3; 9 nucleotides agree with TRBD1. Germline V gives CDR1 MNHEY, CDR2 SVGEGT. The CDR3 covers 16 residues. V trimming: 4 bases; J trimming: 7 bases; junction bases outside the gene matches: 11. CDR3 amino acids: CASSWGQGGSVQPQHF. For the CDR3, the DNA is TGTGCCAGCAGTTGGGGACAGGGAGGGTCGGTACAGCCCCAGCATTTT.

CDR3 DNA sequence: TGTGCCAGCAGCCAATTAACAGGGGGAGATGGCTACACCTTC. It yields the protein CASSQLTGGDGYTF. The genes are TRBV3-1 and TRBJ1-2; TRBD1 aligns across 8 bases. Germline-derived CDR1 and CDR2 are LGHDT and YNNKEL (reference sequence). V lost 2 bases and J lost 6; bases outside the gene matches: 5. This CDR3 contains 14 residues.

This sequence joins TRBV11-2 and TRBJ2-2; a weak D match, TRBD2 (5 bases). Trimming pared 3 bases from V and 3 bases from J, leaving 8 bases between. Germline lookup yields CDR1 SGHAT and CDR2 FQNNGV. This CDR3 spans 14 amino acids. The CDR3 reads CASSFFGDTGELFF. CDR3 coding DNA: TGTGCCAGCAGCTTTTTCGGGGACACCGGGGAGCTGTTTTTT.

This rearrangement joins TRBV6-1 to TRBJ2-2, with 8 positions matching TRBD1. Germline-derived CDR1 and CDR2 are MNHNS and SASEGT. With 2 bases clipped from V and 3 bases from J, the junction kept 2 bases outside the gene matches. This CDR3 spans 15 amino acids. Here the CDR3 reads CASSEQGAYTGELFF. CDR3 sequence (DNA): TGTGCCAGCAGTGAACAGGGGGCATACACCGGGGAGCTGTTTTTT.

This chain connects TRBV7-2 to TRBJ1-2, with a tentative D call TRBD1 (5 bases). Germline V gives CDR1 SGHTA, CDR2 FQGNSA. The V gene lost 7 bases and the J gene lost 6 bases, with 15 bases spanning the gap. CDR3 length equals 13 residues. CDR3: CASTQQEAHGYTF. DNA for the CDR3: TGTGCCAGCACCCAACAGGAGGCGCATGGCTACACCTTC.